This paragraph reports one TCR beta chain. No antigen is known for it. These data are taken from a study of CXCR3-negative and CXCR3-positive naive CD8 T cells. Through 5' RACE with UMI labels, the TRB cDNA libraries were prepared. TCRdb re-analyzed the 5' RACE reads; it lists each CDR3 protein once, without DNA. The specimen's table records some 130,000 distinct CDR3 sequences. CDR3 length: 14 residues. Germline lookup yields CDR1 MDHEN and CDR2 SYDVKM. General study points: CXCR3-positive naive cells had more hydrophobic TRB CDR3s than CXCR3-negative naive cells.

The specimen sequenced was naive CXCR3- CD8+ T cells from blood. Subset specified: CD45RO-CCR7+CD27+CD95- naive CD8+ T cells lacking CXCR3 (TNR3-). V is TRBV28 and J is TRBJ2-1; TCRdb designates TRBD2, a call that cannot be tested without DNA. The receptor's source is a human donor in good health. Some clones in this sample may be carry-over from other donors' samples. The CDR3 sequence is CASSFGGGAYEQFF. Filled out from reference TRBV28 and TRBJ2-1, the complete variable domain reads DVKVTQSSRYLVKRTGEKVFLECVQDMDHENMFWYRQDPGLGLRLIYFSYDVKMKEKGDIPEGYSVSREKKERFSLILESASTNQTSMYLCASSFGGGAYEQFFGPGTRLTVL.